This passage covers 24 T cell receptor beta chains from one sample sequenced in a study of CD8 T cells in ankylosing spondylitis. TCRdb redid the calling of the 5' RACE reads with MiXCR, one entry per CDR3 protein. The table lists around 250,000 distinct CDR3 sequences, roughly 10% of them singletons. Sequencing used blood, either unsorted or a sorted T cell fraction (not recorded which). Every receptor here comes from a male donor with ankylosing spondylitis or in good health (not recorded which).

The CDR3: CASSLKFTGSTSSNEQFF. The CDR3 coding sequence is TGTGCCAGCAGCTTAAAGTTTACGGGCTCGACTAGCTCCAATGAGCAGTTCTTC. This chain links TRBV7-3 with TRBJ2-1; 7 nucleotides agree with TRBD2. The CDR3 runs 18 residues. From germline, CDR1 is SGHTA and CDR2 FQGTGA. With V trimmed by 1 base and J by 6 bases, 15 bases remained unmatched.

The rearrangement links TRBV10-3 to TRBJ2-1; 9 nucleotides agree with TRBD1. The length of the CDR3 is 17 residues. J gave up 5 bases and V 4 bases, and 12 bases lay outside the gene matches. Germline V CDR1 and CDR2: ENHRY, SYGVKD. The DNA for the CDR3 is TGTGCCATCAGTGTCCGGACGGGACAGGGCACTAACAATGAGCAGTTCTTC. Translating it yields CAISVRTGQGTNNEQFF.

In its sample, this clonotype was seen many times. The chain uses TRBV6-6 and TRBJ1-4; 7 bases map to TRBD1. Germline-derived CDR1 and CDR2 are MNHNY and SVGAGI (reference sequence). J lost 6 bases, V lost 2 bases, and 6 bases had no gene match. The CDR3 is made up of 15 amino acids. CDR3 sequence (DNA): TGTGCCAGCAGTTACCAGACAGGGTTTGATGAAAAACTGTTTTTT. Protein sequence: CASSYQTGFDEKLFF.

This clonotype has a count of ten or more. V gene TRBV12-3 or TRBV12-4 combines with J gene TRBJ2-3, with 10 bases aligning to TRBD2. V gave up 4 bases and J gave up 0 bases; unmatched junction bases: 10. This CDR3 has 18 residues. The CDR3 reads CASSSELAGRTSTDTQYF. The CDR3 DNA sequence: TGTGCCAGCAGTTCTGAACTAGCGGGAAGAACTAGCACAGATACGCAGTATTTT.

Many counts were recorded for this clonotype. J is TRBJ2-3 and V is TRBV12-3 or TRBV12-4; tentatively, D is TRBD1 or TRBD2 (5 bases each). The CDR3 has 14 amino acids. V gave up 7 bases and J gave up 9 bases, with 20 bases separating them. CDR3 DNA: TGTGCCAGCACGCCCGGGACCGGGGTTGGGACGCAGTATTTT. The encoded protein is CASTPGTGVGTQYF.

The chain combines TRBV24-1 with TRBJ2-3; D call uncertain. Germline V gene data show CDR1 as KGHDR and CDR2 as SFDVKD. V was clipped by 3 bases and J by 2 bases, with 8 bases between them. The CDR3 covers 14 residues. The CDR3 region is CATSDPDHTDTQYF. CDR3 in DNA: TGTGCCACCAGTGATCCGGACCACACAGATACGCAGTATTTT.

This clonotype was seen only a few times. The rearrangement uses TRBV6-1 and TRBJ2-1; D is perhaps TRBD1 (5 bases). The CDR3 has 13 residues. Germline loops: CDR1 MNHNS, CDR2 SASEGT. The germline V and J ends were trimmed by 2 bases and 5 bases, with 7 bases remaining between them. The CDR3 coding sequence is TGTGCCAGCAGTGAATGGGGCCACAATGAGCAGTTCTTC. Encoded protein: CASSEWGHNEQFF.

Details on this clonotype: A much larger clone sits a single nucleotide away, making a read error possible. The chain carries TRBV28 and TRBJ2-1; possibly TRBD1 or TRBD2 for D (5 bases each). This CDR3 has 14 residues. Germline V gene data show CDR1 as MDHEN and CDR2 as SYDVKM. CDR3 nucleotides: TGTGTCAGCCTCCCGGGACGGCCCTACAATGAGCAGTTCTTC. Its protein product is CVSLPGRPYNEQFF.

This clonotype was counted at least ten times. The genes are TRBV5-1 and TRBJ2-3; weak D call: TRBD1 (6 bases). Germline V gene sequence: CDR1 SGHRS, CDR2 YFSETQ. Trimming took 5 bases from V and 7 from J, leaving 14 bases between them. The CDR3 length is 13 residues. CDR3 protein: CASRPIQGHTQYF. CDR3 sequence (DNA): TGCGCCAGCAGGCCTATACAGGGTCATACGCAGTATTTT.

This clonotype occurred many times. This chain joins TRBV5-1 and TRBJ2-3, with 8 bases lining up with TRBD1. This CDR3 has 14 residues. V lost 5 bases, J lost 5 bases, and 7 bases stayed unmatched. Germline CDR1 SGHRS, CDR2 YFSETQ. CDR3 protein: CASSWTGRGDTQYF. For the CDR3, the DNA is TGCGCCAGCAGTTGGACAGGGCGCGGAGATACGCAGTATTTT.

The chain couples TRBV20-1 to TRBJ1-5; D unresolved. The CDR3 extends over 12 amino acids. Germline V gene data show CDR1 as DFQATT and CDR2 as SNEGSKA (reference sequence). V dropped 7 bases and J dropped 7 bases, with 14 bases sitting between them. The CDR3 DNA reads TGCAGTGGTGGGATGAAGGACCAGCCCCAGCATTTT. This codes for CSGGMKDQPQHF.

The table lists this clonotype with many counts. The rearrangement uses TRBV5-6 and TRBJ2-7; 7 nucleotides align to TRBD2. The germline V gene encodes CDR1 SGHDT and CDR2 YYEEEE. V was clipped by 2 bases and J by 6 bases; unmatched bases: 5. This CDR3 region has 13 residues. CDR3 residues: CASSFDGTTEQYF. For the CDR3, the DNA is TGTGCCAGCAGCTTTGACGGGACTACCGAGCAGTACTTC.

This clonotype occurred many times. This chain links TRBV5-1 with TRBJ2-7; no reliable D call. CDR1 and CDR2 (germline): SGHRS, YFSETQ. The CDR3 has 12 residues. Trimming pared 1 base from V and 7 bases from J, leaving 9 bases between. The CDR3 DNA is TGCGCCAGCAGCTTGAACAGCCATGAGCAGTACTTC. Translating it yields CASSLNSHEQYF.

As to this clonotype: This may arise from a read error, as a much more abundant clone is one base away. The chain links TRBV5-1 to TRBJ2-5; no firm D call. The CDR3 has 13 residues. CDR1 and CDR2 (germline): SGHRS, YFSETQ. As DNA, the CDR3 is TGCGCCAGCAGCCCAGCCGGGCTAGAGGCCCAGTACTTC. Amino acid sequence: CASSPAGLEAQYF. Together with reference TRBV5-1 and TRBJ2-5, the CDR3 gives the full variable domain: KAGVTQTPRYLIKTRGQQVTLSCSPISGHRSVSWYQQTPGQGLQFLFEYFSETQRNKGNFPGRFSGRQFSNSRSEMNVSTLELGDSALYLCASSPAGLEAQYFGPGTRLLVL.

This clonotype has a count of ten or more. The chain links TRBV28 to TRBJ1-1; D is unresolved. V was cut by 2 bases and J by 5 bases, with 9 bases left in between. Germline loops: CDR1 MDHEN, CDR2 SYDVKM. The CDR3 is 13 residues long. The CDR3 DNA reads TGTGCCAGCAGTTTAGCGGATCGGACTGAAGCTTTCTTT. It encodes CASSLADRTEAFF.

At least ten counts were recorded for this clonotype. V and J are TRBV5-1 and TRBJ1-1, with TRBD1 as a possible D gene (5 bases). CDR3 length: 15 residues. V dropped 4 bases and J dropped 6 bases, with 19 bases sitting between them. Per the germline V gene, CDR1 is SGHRS and CDR2 is YFSETQ. This chain's CDR3 is CASSDPGYGVAEAFF. In nucleotides, the CDR3 is TGCGCCAGCAGCGATCCAGGGTACGGGGTCGCTGAAGCTTTCTTT.

This clonotype appeared a few times. V usage is TRBV6-1 and J usage is TRBJ2-1, with 13 bases lining up with TRBD2. This CDR3 spans 16 amino acids. Looked up from germline, CDR1 is MNHNS and CDR2 is SASEGT. V was clipped by 4 bases and J by 3 bases; unmatched bases: 3. The CDR3 DNA reads TGTGCCAGCAGTGGAGGGACTAGCGGGGACTACAATGAGCAGTTCTTC. This codes for CASSGGTSGDYNEQFF.

This clonotype has at least ten counts. The chain links TRBV7-3 to TRBJ1-1; TRBD1 might be the D (5 bases). The CDR3 has 13 residues. V was clipped by 6 bases and J by 1 base, with 9 bases between them. The V gene's germline CDR1 is SGHTA and CDR2 FQGTGA. CDR3 sequence reads: CASRRDRNTEAFF. In nucleotides, the CDR3 is TGTGCCAGCAGAAGGGACCGGAACACTGAAGCTTTCTTT. The whole variable domain, filled in from reference TRBV7-3 and TRBJ1-1, reads GAGVSQTPSNKVTEKGKYVELRCDPISGHTALYWYRQSLGQGPEFLIYFQGTGAADDSGLPNDRFFAVRPEGSVSTLKIQRTERGDSAVYLCASRRDRNTEAFFGQGTRLTVV.

With regard to this clonotype: A read error may explain this, as a much larger clone is one base away. This chain links TRBV24-1 with TRBJ2-1; no firm D call. The CDR3 runs to 11 residues. Germline loops: CDR1 KGHDR, CDR2 SFDVKD. This CDR3 reads CAASDLNEQFF. The CDR3 bases are TGTGCCGCCAGTGACCTCAATGAGCAGTTCTTC.

Many counts were recorded for this clonotype. The chain employs TRBV5-1 and TRBJ2-2; no clear D gene. Trimming took 3 bases from V and 2 from J, leaving 11 bases between them. Germline-derived CDR1 and CDR2 are SGHRS and YFSETQ. This CDR3 has 15 amino acids. CDR3 loop: CASSSKLGNTGELFF. The CDR3 region has the DNA TGCGCCAGCAGCTCAAAGTTAGGAAACACCGGGGAGCTGTTTTTT.

This clonotype came up a few times. The chain employs TRBV12-3 or TRBV12-4 and TRBJ1-1; 7 bases fit TRBD1. This CDR3 is built from 15 residues. V dropped 0 bases and J dropped 5; count of bases not matched to a gene: 6. DNA for the CDR3: TGTGCCAGCAGTTTAGCTTCAGGGGGGGGAACTGAAGCTTTCTTT. Protein product: CASSLASGGGTEAFF.

The rearrangement uses TRBV3-1 and TRBJ2-2, with D maybe TRBD1 (7 bases). Germline lookup yields CDR1 LGHDT and CDR2 YNNKEL (reference sequence). The CDR3 runs 16 residues. V lost 4 bases, J lost 7 bases, and 19 bases lay in between. The CDR3 DNA sequence: TGTGCCAGCAGCCTCCCGGAGGGGGCCTTTGGCGGGGAGCTGTTTTTT. It encodes CASSLPEGAFGGELFF.

This chain joins TRBV7-8 and TRBJ2-5, with a possible D match to TRBD2 (5 bases). Trimming left V 1 base short and J 4 bases short, with 10 bases between. The CDR3 has 14 amino acids. The germline CDR1 and CDR2 sequences are SGHVS and FQNEAQ. The CDR3 nucleotides are TGTGCCAGCAGCTTAGGGGCCCTAGCAGAGACCCAGTACTTC. Its translation is CASSLGALAETQYF.

This clonotype showed up just a few times. The chain couples TRBV29-1 to TRBJ2-6, with a possible D match to TRBD1 (6 bases). This CDR3 has 15 amino acids. V lost 7 bases to trimming and J lost 0 bases, with 13 bases between them. Germline V lookup: CDR1 SQVTM, CDR2 ANQGSEA. The CDR3 reads CSATQGISGANVLTF. CDR3 coding DNA: TGCAGCGCAACGCAGGGGATCTCTGGGGCCAACGTCCTGACTTTC.